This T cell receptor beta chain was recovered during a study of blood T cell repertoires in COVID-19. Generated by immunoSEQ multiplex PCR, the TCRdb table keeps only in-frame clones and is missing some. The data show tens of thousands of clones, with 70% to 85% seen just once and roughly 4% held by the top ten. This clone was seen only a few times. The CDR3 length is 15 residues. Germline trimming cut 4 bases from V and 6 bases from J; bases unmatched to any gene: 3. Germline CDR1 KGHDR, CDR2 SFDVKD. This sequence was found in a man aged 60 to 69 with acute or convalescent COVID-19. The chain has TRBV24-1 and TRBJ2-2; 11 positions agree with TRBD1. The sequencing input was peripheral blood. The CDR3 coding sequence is TGTGCCACCAGTGACCCGGGACAGGGGGCCGGGGAGCTGTTTTTT. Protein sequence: CATSDPGQGAGELFF.